This entry lists 18 T cell receptor beta chains sequenced from one sample in a study of breast tumors, draining lymph nodes, adjacent tissues listed by TCRdb under 2016. Library prep was done by multiplex PCR. These reads were obtained on an Illumina HiSeq 2000. Using fastp trimming at Q25 and MiXCR clonotype assembly, TCRdb reanalyzed the public sequencing data and kept in-frame beta chains. CDR3 protein duplicates are merged, each entry listing the most common genes and DNA. In all, the sample holds about 25,000 distinct CDR3 sequences, and roughly 20% of those were seen once. The ten largest clones add up to 13% of the sample. The material sequenced was breast tumor tissue. The receptors were gathered from a female donor with breast cancer. Some clones in this sample may be carry-over from other donors' samples.

This clonotype was detected ten times or more. The V gene is TRBV12-3 or TRBV12-4, the J gene TRBJ2-6; no reliable D call. The CDR3 covers 13 residues. Trimming shortened V by 3 bases and J by 0 bases, and 0 bases separated the two germline ends. The CDR3: CASSFSGANVLTF. Written as DNA, the CDR3 is TGTGCCAGCAGTTTCTCTGGGGCCAACGTCCTGACTTTC.

This clonotype rates as medium-sized. Relative to the germline gene, one junction end is altered; a read error may explain this. The chain employs TRBV2 and TRBJ2-7; D may be TRBD2 (5 bases). CDR3 length: 13 amino acids. Germline lookup yields CDR1 SNHLY and CDR2 FYNNEI. The CDR3 sequence: CASSEDGDYEQYF. The CDR3 DNA reads TGTGCCAGCAGCGAAGACGGGGACTACGAGCAGTACTTC.

This clonotype appeared many times. This rearrangement joins TRBV7-2 to TRBJ2-1; 9 nucleotides line up with TRBD2. V lost 5 bases and J lost 0; bases outside the gene matches: 2. There are 15 residues in the CDR3. Germline-derived CDR1 and CDR2 are SGHTA and FQGNSA. In DNA form, the CDR3 reads TGTGCCAGCAGCATTAGCGGGAGCTCCTACAATGAGCAGTTCTTC. It yields the protein CASSISGSSYNEQFF.

The V call is TRBV20-1, the J call TRBJ1-6, with D unresolved. Per germline, CDR1 DFQATT and CDR2 SNEGSKA (reference sequence). With 5 bases removed from V and 4 bases from J, the gap between germline ends came to 15 bases. This CDR3 is 15 amino acids long. As DNA, the CDR3 is TGCAGTGCTTCGCGCGGCGGGGATTATAATTCACCCCTCCACTTT. It encodes CSASRGGDYNSPLHF.

This clonotype has at least ten counts. This chain uses TRBV6-5 with TRBJ2-2; 9 nucleotides match TRBD2. The CDR3 spans 18 residues. J lost 4 bases, V lost 2 bases, and 11 bases had no gene match. Germline assignment: CDR1 MNHEY and CDR2 SVGAGI. CDR3 in DNA: TGTGCCAGCAGTTACAGTTTGCCTAGCGGGAATCCCACCGGGGAGCTGTTTTTT. Translating gives CASSYSLPSGNPTGELFF.

This clonotype showed up many times. The DNA for the CDR3 is TGTGCCAGCGGACGAAATGCGGGACTCCTCACAGATACGCAGTATTTT. Its translation: CASGRNAGLLTDTQYF. This chain connects TRBV7-2 to TRBJ2-3; D possibly corresponds to TRBD2 (6 bases). Trimming removed 8 bases at V and 2 bases at J, with 20 bases between. The CDR3 spans 16 residues. CDR1 SGHTA and CDR2 FQGNSA come from the germline V gene.

The chain is built from TRBV2 and TRBJ2-3; 9 bases fit TRBD2. Germline V gives CDR1 SNHLY, CDR2 FYNNEI. CDR3 size: 15 residues. V was pared by 7 bases and J by 0 bases, with 5 bases of the junction left unmatched. The CDR3 DNA reads TGTGCCAGCAAGACCGGGACTAGCAGCACAGATACGCAGTATTTT. Translated, it gives CASKTGTSSTDTQYF.

This chain links TRBV28 with TRBJ2-1; D possibly uses TRBD1 or TRBD2 (5 bases each). CDR1 and CDR2 from the germline V gene are MDHEN and SYDVKM. V lost 6 bases and J lost 1, with 13 bases in between. The CDR3 spans 15 residues. CDR3 residues: CASRGVEGSYNEQFF. The CDR3 region has the DNA TGTGCCAGCAGGGGGGTGGAAGGGTCCTACAATGAGCAGTTCTTC. Supplemented by reference TRBV28 and TRBJ2-1, the full variable domain reads DVKVTQSSRYLVKRTGEKVFLECVQDMDHENMFWYRQDPGLGLRLIYFSYDVKMKEKGDIPEGYSVSREKKERFSLILESASTNQTSMYLCASRGVEGSYNEQFFGPGTRLTVL.

This clonotype was observed a few times. The genes are TRBV28 and TRBJ1-5; TRBD1 might be the D (5 bases). This CDR3 region has 18 residues. The V end lost 3 bases, the J end lost 11 bases, and 29 bases lay between the germline ends. CDR1 and CDR2 from the germline V gene are MDHEN and SYDVKM. For the CDR3, the DNA is TGTGCCAGCAGTTTCTTGCCACTATCGCCCCACATGGGGGAATCCCAGCATTTT. It encodes CASSFLPLSPHMGESQHF.

This clonotype has a count of ten or more. The chain is built from TRBV20-1 and TRBJ2-5; tentative D call: TRBD2 (7 bases). The CDR3 is 14 amino acids. Germline V gene data show CDR1 as DFQATT and CDR2 as SNEGSKA (reference sequence). V lost 3 bases and J 4 bases, leaving 15 bases between the germline ends. The CDR3 here is CSASSGGRGETQYF. CDR3 nucleotides: TGCAGTGCTAGTTCCGGGGGGCGAGGAGAGACCCAGTACTTC.

Ten or more counts support this clonotype. The chain has TRBV6-5 and TRBJ2-1, with 10 bases that match TRBD2. Germline assignment: CDR1 MNHEY and CDR2 SVGAGI. This CDR3 spans 16 amino acids. The J segment lost 4 bases and the V segment lost 0 bases, leaving 3 bases of the junction unmatched. DNA of the CDR3: TGTGCCAGCAGTTACTCGAAACTAGCGGGGTACAATGAGCAGTTCTTC. Its protein product is CASSYSKLAGYNEQFF.

The chain combines TRBV28 with TRBJ1-5; TRBD1 matches at 7 bases. CDR3 size: 15 residues. Germline V CDR1 and CDR2: MDHEN, SYDVKM. The V segment lost 7 bases and the J segment 5 bases; nucleotides outside the gene matches: 11. The CDR3 sequence is CASIPMAGGYQPQHF. The CDR3 DNA follows: TGTGCCAGCATTCCTATGGCAGGGGGATATCAGCCCCAGCATTTT.

This clonotype has at least ten counts. The chain is built from TRBV18 and TRBJ2-3, with D perhaps matching TRBD1 (6 bases). Trimming removed 5 bases at V and 2 bases at J, with 8 bases between. The length of the CDR3 is 13 residues. The germline CDR1 and CDR2 sequences are KGHSH and LQKENI. CDR3 sequence (DNA): TGTGCCAGCTCAAGGGACATCACAGATACGCAGTATTTT. This translates into CASSRDITDTQYF.

The sample holds many counts of this clonotype. The CDR3 nucleotides are TGCAGTGGGCGGGACAGTTCTAACTATGGCTACACCTTC. Its translation: CSGRDSSNYGYTF. This chain joins TRBV20-1 and TRBJ1-2, with 7 bases matching TRBD1. The CDR3 has 13 amino acids. V shed 7 bases, J shed 0 bases, and the junction held 5 bases outside the gene matches. Germline values: CDR1 DFQATT, CDR2 SNEGSKA (reference sequence).

This clonotype was counted at least ten times. The chain employs TRBV7-9 and TRBJ2-5; D unclear. Trimming removed 3 bases at V and 3 bases at J, with 5 bases between. The CDR3 is 12 amino acids. Germline CDR1 is SEHNR and CDR2 is FQNEAQ (reference sequence). The CDR3 DNA follows: TGTGCCAGCAGCTTTGCTGAAGAGACCCAGTACTTC. Its protein product is CASSFAEETQYF.

This clonotype was detected many times. The chain carries TRBV6-5 and TRBJ2-7; 9 bases align to TRBD1. CDR1 and CDR2 (germline): MNHEY, SVGAGI. The CDR3 loop spans 17 amino acids. Losses at the gene ends were 0 bases for V and 2 bases for J; bases not matched to a gene: 8. The CDR3 is CASSYSRPDRGTYEQYF. CDR3 nucleotides: TGTGCCAGCAGTTACTCGAGGCCGGACAGGGGTACCTACGAGCAGTACTTC.

A remark on this clonotype: A read error may explain this, as a much larger clone is one base away. J is TRBJ1-5 and V is TRBV7-8; D is unclear. Germline values: CDR1 SGHVS, CDR2 FQNEAQ. The CDR3 spans 15 residues. The ends were cut back, 5 bases at V and 6 bases at J, with 17 bases in the middle. The CDR3: CASSPEGNRSQPQHF. The CDR3 bases are TGTGCCAGCAGCCCAGAGGGCAACCGCAGTCAGCCCCAGCATTTT.

Many counts were recorded for this clonotype. CDR3 region: CSAIYLGETQYF. The DNA of the CDR3 is TGCAGTGCTATCTACCTGGGGGAGACCCAGTACTTC. V is TRBV20-1 and J is TRBJ2-5; D is undetermined. The V gene lost 4 bases and the J gene lost 5 bases, with 11 bases spanning the gap. Per the germline V gene, CDR1 is DFQATT and CDR2 is SNEGSKA (reference sequence). The CDR3 totals 12 residues.